The 10 T cell receptor beta chains reported below all come from one sample, sequenced in a study of control samples from healthy donors and cancer patients. TCRdb's copy holds only in-frame clones and misses some; the assay was immunoSEQ multiplex PCR. This sample yields around 93,000 clones, of which approximately 86% are seen a single time; roughly 14% belongs to the top ten. Sample: blood. The source is a man aged 25 to 45 in good health.

V usage is TRBV11-2 and J usage is TRBJ2-1; TRBD2 might be the D (6 bases). With 1 base removed from V and 5 bases from J, the gap between germline ends came to 15 bases. The CDR3 loop spans 16 amino acids. Looked up from germline, CDR1 is SGHAT and CDR2 is FQNNGV. As DNA, the CDR3 is TGTGCCAGCAGCTTAGTAGCGGACCCCATCAACAATGAGCAGTTCTTC. Translated: CASSLVADPINNEQFF.

The table lists this clone with a count of one. J is TRBJ2-3 and V is TRBV6-5, with D maybe TRBD1 (5 bases). Per the germline V gene, CDR1 is MNHEY and CDR2 is SVGAGI. The CDR3 has 15 amino acids. The V gene lost 6 bases and the J gene lost 4 bases, with 17 bases spanning the gap. The DNA for the CDR3 is TGTGCCAGCAGAAGGACATATTCCACCCCAGATACGCAGTATTTT. It specifies CASRRTYSTPDTQYF.

The chain carries TRBV27 and TRBJ2-5; possibly TRBD2 for D (5 bases). The CDR3 has 13 residues. Between the trimmed V and J ends, which lost 1 base and 3 bases, there was a span of 6 bases. Looked up from germline, CDR1 is MNHEY and CDR2 is SMNVEV (reference sequence). The CDR3 spells CASSLWREETQYF. For the CDR3, the DNA is TGTGCCAGCAGTTTATGGCGGGAAGAGACCCAGTACTTC.

The rearrangement joins TRBV2 to TRBJ2-1; D call uncertain. CDR1 SNHLY and CDR2 FYNNEI come from the germline V gene. The CDR3 is 17 residues long. Trimming cost V 2 bases and J 7 bases, with 21 bases left between them. The CDR3 coding sequence is TGTGCCAGCAGTGAAATGACCCCCCGGTCTCCAAAGAATGAGCAGTTCTTC. Residues: CASSEMTPRSPKNEQFF.

This clone was counted once. The gene calls are TRBV25-1 and TRBJ1-6; TRBD1 might be the D (5 bases). V was cut by 1 base and J by 8 bases, with 15 bases left in between. The CDR3 has 16 amino acids. Germline V gene lookup returns CDR1 MGHDK and CDR2 SYGVNS. CDR3: CASSESKGTGDSPLHF. The CDR3 DNA reads TGTGCCAGCAGTGAATCCAAGGGGACGGGTGATTCACCCCTCCACTTT.

V is TRBV5-1 and J is TRBJ1-2; TRBD1 agrees at 9 bases. CDR3 size: 14 residues. The junction had 10 bases not matched to a gene; V was cut back by 5 bases and J by 8 bases. The germline CDR1 and CDR2 sequences are SGHRS and YFSETQ. The CDR3 nucleotides are TGCGCCAGCAGATCAGGACAGGGGCTATACGGCTACACCTTC. It translates to CASRSGQGLYGYTF.

The rearrangement joins TRBV19 to TRBJ2-7; TRBD1 aligns across 7 bases. In germline, CDR1 is LNHDA, CDR2 SQIVND (reference sequence). There are 13 residues in the CDR3. Trimming took 7 bases from V and 3 from J; bases not matched to a gene: 6. CDR3 bases: TGTGCCAGTAAAAGGGGGCCGGACTACGAGCAGTACTTC. It specifies CASKRGPDYEQYF.

This chain joins TRBV5-6 and TRBJ1-2, with D possibly TRBD1 on 5 matching bases. Germline CDR1 is SGHDT and CDR2 is YYEEEE. Between the trimmed V and J ends, which lost 1 base and 8 bases, there was a span of 18 bases. The CDR3 is made up of 15 amino acids. CDR3 nucleotides: TGTGCCAGCAGCTTGTCTATCTCGGCAGGGAGGGGCTACACCTTC. It yields the protein CASSLSISAGRGYTF.

The rearrangement uses TRBV14 and TRBJ2-1, with D unclear. The V end was cut by 4 bases, the J end by 6 bases, with 13 bases between. CDR1 and CDR2 (germline): SGHDN, FVKESK. This CDR3 is built from 14 residues. The CDR3 DNA is TGTGCCAGCAGCCTCACCCTAAGCGTCAATGAGCAGTTCTTC. This translates into CASSLTLSVNEQFF.

The rearrangement uses TRBV7-9 and TRBJ2-2; TRBD1 matches at 7 bases. Germline assignment: CDR1 SEHNR and CDR2 FQNEAQ (reference sequence). Trimming cost V 4 bases and J 4 bases; bases outside gene matches: 6. This CDR3 contains 15 residues. The CDR3 region is CASSWDSWGTGELFF. The CDR3, as DNA: TGTGCCAGCAGCTGGGACAGTTGGGGCACCGGGGAGCTGTTTTTT.